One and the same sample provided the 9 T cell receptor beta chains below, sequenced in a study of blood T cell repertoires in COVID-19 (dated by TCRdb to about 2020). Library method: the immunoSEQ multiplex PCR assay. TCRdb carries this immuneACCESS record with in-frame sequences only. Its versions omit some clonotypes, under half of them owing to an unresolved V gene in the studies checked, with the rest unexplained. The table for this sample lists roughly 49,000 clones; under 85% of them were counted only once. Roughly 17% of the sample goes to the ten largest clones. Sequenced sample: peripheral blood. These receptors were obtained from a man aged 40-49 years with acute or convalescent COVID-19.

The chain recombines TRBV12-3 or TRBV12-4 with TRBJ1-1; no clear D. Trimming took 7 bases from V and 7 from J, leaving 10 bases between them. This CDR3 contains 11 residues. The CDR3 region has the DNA TGTGCCAGCACCTTACAGCTTGAAGCTTTCTTT. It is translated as CASTLQLEAFF.

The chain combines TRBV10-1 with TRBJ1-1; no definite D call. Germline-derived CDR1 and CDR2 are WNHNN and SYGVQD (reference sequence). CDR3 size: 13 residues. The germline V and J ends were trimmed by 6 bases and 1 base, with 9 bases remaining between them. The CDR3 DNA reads TGCGCCAGCAGCGACTCTGGGAACACTGAAGCTTTCTTT. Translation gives CASSDSGNTEAFF.

For the CDR3, the DNA is TGTGCCACCAGCAGAGAGCGTGCGTACACTGAAGCTTTCTTT. It codes for CATSRERAYTEAFF. The chain employs TRBV15 and TRBJ1-1; no clear D gene. Germline V gene data show CDR1 as LNHNV and CDR2 as YYDKDF (reference sequence). The ends were cut back, 0 bases at V and 3 bases at J, with 8 bases in the middle. The CDR3 loop spans 14 amino acids.

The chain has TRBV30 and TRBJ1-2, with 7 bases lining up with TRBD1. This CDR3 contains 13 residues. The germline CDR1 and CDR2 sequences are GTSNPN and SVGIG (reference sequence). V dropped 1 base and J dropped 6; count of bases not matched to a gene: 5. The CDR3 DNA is TGTGCCTGGAGTGAAGGGGGCAGGGATGGCTACACCTTC. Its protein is CAWSEGGRDGYTF.

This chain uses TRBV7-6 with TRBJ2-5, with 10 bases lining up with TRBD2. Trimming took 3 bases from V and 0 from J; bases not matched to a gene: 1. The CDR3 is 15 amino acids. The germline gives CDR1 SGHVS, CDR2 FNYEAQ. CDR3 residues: CASSFSGGYQETQYF. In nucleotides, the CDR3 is TGTGCCAGCAGCTTTAGCGGGGGGTACCAAGAGACCCAGTACTTC. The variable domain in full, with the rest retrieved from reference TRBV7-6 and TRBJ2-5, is GAGVSQSPRYKVTKRGQDVALRCDPISGHVSLYWYRQALGQGPEFLTYFNYEAQQDKSGLPNDRFSAERPEGSISTLTIQRTEQRDSAMYRCASSFSGGYQETQYFGPGTRLLVL.

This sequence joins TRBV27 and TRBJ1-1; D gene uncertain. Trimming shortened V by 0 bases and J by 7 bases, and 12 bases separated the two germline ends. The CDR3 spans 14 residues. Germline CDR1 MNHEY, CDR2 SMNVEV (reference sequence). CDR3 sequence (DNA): TGTGCCAGCAGTTTATCCAAATTCGGCGGTGAAGCTTTCTTT. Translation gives CASSLSKFGGEAFF.

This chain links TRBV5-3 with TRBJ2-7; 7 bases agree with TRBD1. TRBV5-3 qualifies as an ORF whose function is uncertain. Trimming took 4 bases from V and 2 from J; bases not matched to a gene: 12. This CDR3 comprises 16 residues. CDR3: CARSRPARTGPYEQYV. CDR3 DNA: TGTGCCAGAAGCCGACCGGCCAGGACAGGACCCTACGAGCAGTACGTC.

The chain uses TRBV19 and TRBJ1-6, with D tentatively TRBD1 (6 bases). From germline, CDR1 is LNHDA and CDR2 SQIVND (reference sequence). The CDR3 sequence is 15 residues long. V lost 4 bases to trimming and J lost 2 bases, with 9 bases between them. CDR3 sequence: CASSTGEAYNSPLHF. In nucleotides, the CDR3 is TGTGCCAGTAGTACAGGGGAAGCCTATAATTCACCCCTCCACTTT. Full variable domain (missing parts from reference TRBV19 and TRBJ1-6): DGGITQSPKYLFRKEGQNVTLSCEQNLNHDAMYWYRQDPGQGLRLIYYSQIVNDFQKGDIAEGYSVSREKKESFPLTVTSAQKNPTAFYLCASSTGEAYNSPLHFGNGTRLTVT.

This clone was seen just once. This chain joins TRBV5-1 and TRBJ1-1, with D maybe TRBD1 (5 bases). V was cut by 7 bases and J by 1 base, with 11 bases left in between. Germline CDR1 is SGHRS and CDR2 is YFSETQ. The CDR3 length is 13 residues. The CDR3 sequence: CASGPTENTEAFF. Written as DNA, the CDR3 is TGCGCCAGCGGGCCGACAGAGAACACTGAAGCTTTCTTT.